Only a few counts were recorded for the clone carrying this T cell receptor beta chain. Its matching antigen is unknown. Presence of unique molecular identifiers characterized the TCR beta cDNA libraries. TCRdb used MiXCR to reprocess the PCR reads, holding one entry per CDR3 protein. The sample yields some 690,000 distinct CDR3 sequences, roughly 27% seen once. This sample is part of a study of post-analysis software for immune sequencing data. Study-level points and caveats: About five TRBV segments occurring more often in patients than controls included TRBV5-6, TRBV5-1 and TRBV20-1. Same-batch preparations were strongly co-clustered by F measure.

CDR1 is DFQATT, CDR2 SNEGSKA, per germline (reference sequence). The CDR3 totals 15 residues. V lost 1 base and J lost 0, with 9 bases in between. The TCR originated in a girl between 5 and 17 years old with multiple sclerosis. Source material: blood. The V gene is TRBV20-1, the J gene TRBJ1-4; D perhaps matches TRBD1 (6 bases). The CDR3 spells CSARGGAATNEKLFF. The CDR3 DNA reads as TGCAGTGCTAGAGGGGGGGCTGCAACTAATGAAAAACTGTTTTTT.